This T cell receptor (beta chain) is from a study of monozygotic twins with inflammatory bowel disease. The CDR3 is made up of 18 amino acids. Germline CDR1 reads MNHNS; CDR2 reads SASEGT. TCRdb re-called the 5' RACE reads and shows each CDR3 protein once, DNA omitted. This sample carries approximately 150,000 distinct CDR3 sequences, with just under 7.5% going to the ten biggest clones. The specimen sequenced was blood. This clonotype originated in a human donor with ulcerative colitis or Crohn's disease, or a healthy co-twin of an affected twin (not recorded which). The chain joins TRBV6-1 to TRBJ1-5; as DNA is missing, the TRBD1 call by TCRdb cannot be tested. CDR3 region: CASSEAFPGGVHNQPQHF.